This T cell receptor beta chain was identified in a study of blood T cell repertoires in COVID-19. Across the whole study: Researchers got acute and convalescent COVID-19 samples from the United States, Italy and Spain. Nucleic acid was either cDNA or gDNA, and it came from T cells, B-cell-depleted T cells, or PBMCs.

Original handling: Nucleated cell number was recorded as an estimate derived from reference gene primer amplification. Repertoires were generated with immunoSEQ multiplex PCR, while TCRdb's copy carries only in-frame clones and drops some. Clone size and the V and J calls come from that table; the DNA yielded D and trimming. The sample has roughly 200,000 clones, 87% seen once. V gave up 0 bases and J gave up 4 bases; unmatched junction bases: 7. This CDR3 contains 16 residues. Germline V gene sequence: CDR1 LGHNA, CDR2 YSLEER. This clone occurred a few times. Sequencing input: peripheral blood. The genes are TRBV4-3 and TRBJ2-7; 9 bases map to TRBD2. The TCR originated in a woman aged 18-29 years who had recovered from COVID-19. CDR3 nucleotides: TGCGCCAGCAGCCAAGATCGGGCTAGCGGGATATACGAGCAGTACTTC. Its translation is CASSQDRASGIYEQYF.